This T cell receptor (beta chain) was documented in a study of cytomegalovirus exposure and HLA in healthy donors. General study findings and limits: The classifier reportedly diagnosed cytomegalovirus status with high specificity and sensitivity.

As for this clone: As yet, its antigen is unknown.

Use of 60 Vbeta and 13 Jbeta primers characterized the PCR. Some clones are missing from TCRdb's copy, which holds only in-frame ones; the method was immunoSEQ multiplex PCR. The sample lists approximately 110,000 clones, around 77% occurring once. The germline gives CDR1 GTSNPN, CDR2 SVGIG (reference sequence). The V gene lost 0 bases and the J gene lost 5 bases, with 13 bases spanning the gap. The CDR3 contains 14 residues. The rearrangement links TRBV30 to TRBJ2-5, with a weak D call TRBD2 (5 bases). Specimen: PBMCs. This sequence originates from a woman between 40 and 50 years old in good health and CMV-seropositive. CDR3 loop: CAWSVRRMGETQYF. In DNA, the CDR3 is TGTGCCTGGAGTGTACGGAGGATGGGCGAGACCCAGTACTTC. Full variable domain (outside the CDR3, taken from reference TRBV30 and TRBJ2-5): SQTIHQWPATLVQPVGSPLSLECTVEGTSNPNLYWYRQAAGRGLQLLFYSVGIGQISSEVPQNLSASRPQDRQFILSSKKLLLSDSGFYLCAWSVRRMGETQYFGPGTRLLVL.